Below, 9 T cell receptor beta chains from the same sample are listed, as sequenced in a study of OX40 agonist ivuxolimab in advanced cancers. The library was generated by the immunoSEQ multiplex PCR assay. The immuneACCESS repertoire file appears here via TCRdb, limited to in-frame rearrangements. These files lack a portion of the clones; in checked studies, under half of the deficit traces to unresolved V genes, and the cause of the others is not known. The sample records roughly 80,000 clones, 75% to 90% of which are singletons. The ten largest clones represent 0.3% to 0.45% of the sample. Source: CD4+ or CD8+ T cells sorted from blood, taken in a trial of the OX40 agonist ivuxolimab. Every receptor here comes from an adult with an advanced solid tumor such as melanoma, head and neck, liver or kidney cancer.

This chain connects TRBV2 to TRBJ2-1; D is possibly TRBD2 (5 bases). Germline V gene lookup returns CDR1 SNHLY and CDR2 FYNNEI. This CDR3 has 15 residues. V lost 8 bases and J lost 8, with 22 bases in between. The CDR3 DNA reads as TGTGCCAGCCAGCAAACTAGGTTTGGATTAGATGAGCAGTTCTTC. It is translated as CASQQTRFGLDEQFF. The full variable domain, with the rest looked up from reference TRBV2 and TRBJ2-1, is EPEVTQTPSHQVTQMGQEVILRCVPISNHLYFYWYRQILGQKVEFLVSFYNNEISEKSEIFDDQFSVERPDGSNFTLKIRSTKLEDSAMYFCASQQTRFGLDEQFFGPGTRLTVL.

V usage is TRBV11-3 and J usage is TRBJ2-6, with D perhaps being TRBD1 or TRBD2 (5 bases each). There are 15 residues in the CDR3. Germline-derived CDR1 and CDR2 are SGHNT and YENEEA. Trimming removed 5 bases at V and 0 bases at J, with 8 bases between. This CDR3 is CASSTGTSGANVLTF. The CDR3 DNA follows: TGTGCCAGCAGCACGGGGACCTCTGGGGCCAACGTCCTGACTTTC.

This sequence joins TRBV27 and TRBJ1-4; TRBD1 aligns across 9 bases. The CDR3 totals 15 residues. Germline CDR1 reads MNHEY; CDR2 reads SMNVEV (reference sequence). V lost 6 bases to trimming and J lost 8 bases; unmatched junction nucleotides: 10. CDR3 sequence (DNA): TGTGCCAGCAGGGCCTGGGGACAGGGACGCGAAAAACTGTTTTTT. As protein: CASRAWGQGREKLFF.

This sequence joins TRBV5-1 and TRBJ2-7; 9 bases fit TRBD1. Trimming at V came to 3 bases and at J to 6 bases, leaving 7 bases not matched to a gene. Germline values: CDR1 SGHRS, CDR2 YFSETQ. This CDR3 is 14 amino acids long. The CDR3 sequence is CASSSTGQGSEQYF. In DNA, the CDR3 is TGCGCCAGCAGCTCCACGGGACAGGGAAGCGAGCAGTACTTC.

The rearrangement links TRBV6-1 to TRBJ1-5; 7 nucleotides agree with TRBD1. The CDR3 is 14 residues long. The germline V gene has CDR1 MNHNS and CDR2 SASEGT. Trimming at V came to 6 bases and at J to 3 bases, leaving 5 bases not matched to a gene. The CDR3 DNA reads TGTGCCAGCAGGCCACAGGGGAACAATCAGCCCCAGCATTTT. Protein: CASRPQGNNQPQHF.

V usage is TRBV7-2 and J usage is TRBJ1-1; 9 nucleotides line up with TRBD1. This CDR3 contains 14 residues. Germline V gene lookup returns CDR1 SGHTA and CDR2 FQGNSA. The junction had 1 base not matched to a gene; V was cut back by 2 bases and J by 3 bases. The CDR3 region has the DNA TGTGCCAGCAGCTTATGGACAGGGGACACTGAAGCTTTCTTT. Protein sequence: CASSLWTGDTEAFF.

The chain's CDR3 is CATRDRMNTEAFF. The CDR3 nucleotides are TGTGCCACCAGAGACAGGATGAACACTGAAGCTTTCTTT. This chain links TRBV19 with TRBJ1-1, with D tentatively TRBD1 (6 bases). CDR3 length: 13 residues. Trimming shortened V by 10 bases and J by 0 bases, and 12 bases separated the two germline ends. Germline CDR1 and CDR2: LNHDA and SQIVND (reference sequence). The entire variable domain, with the rest obtained from reference TRBV19 and TRBJ1-1, is as follows: DGGITQSPKYLFRKEGQNVTLSCEQNLNHDAMYWYRQDPGQGLRLIYYSQIVNDFQKGDIAEGYSVSREKKESFPLTVTSAQKNPTAFYLCATRDRMNTEAFFGQGTRLTVV.

This chain connects TRBV7-2 to TRBJ2-5; tentative D call: TRBD2 (6 bases). Trimming removed 1 base at V and 5 bases at J, with 17 bases between. The CDR3 is 16 amino acids. Germline V gives CDR1 SGHTA, CDR2 FQGNSA. CDR3 protein: CASSLVIGGAGETQYF. CDR3 nucleotide sequence: TGTGCCAGCAGCTTAGTTATAGGCGGGGCCGGGGAGACCCAGTACTTC. Based on the CDR3 plus reference TRBV7-2 and TRBJ2-5, the full variable domain is GAGVSQSPSNKVTEKGKDVELRCDPISGHTALYWYRQSLGQGLEFLIYFQGNSAPDKSGLPSDRFSAERTGGSVSTLTIQRTQQEDSAVYLCASSLVIGGAGETQYFGPGTRLLVL.

The J gene is TRBJ2-3, the V gene TRBV5-1; tentative D call: TRBD2 (5 bases). This CDR3 comprises 14 residues. From germline, CDR1 is SGHRS and CDR2 YFSETQ. Trimming cost V 0 bases and J 5 bases, with 10 bases left between them. The CDR3 nucleotides read TGCGCCAGCAGCTTGGGACCCGAGGGAGATACGCAGTATTTT. Its translation: CASSLGPEGDTQYF.